This TCR beta chain stems from a study of blood T cell repertoires in COVID-19. Across the whole study: In each case, the material was cDNA or gDNA derived from T cells, B-cell-depleted T cells, or PBMCs.

Germline V gene sequence: CDR1 ENHRY, CDR2 SYGVKD. Trimming at V came to 3 bases and at J to 15 bases, leaving 7 bases not matched to a gene. The CDR3 totals 13 residues. The authors' processing: Amplification with reference gene primers provided the estimates of nucleated cell counts. Only in-frame clones appear in the TCRdb table, and some are missing; sequencing was by immunoSEQ multiplex PCR. V, J and clone size derive from that table, while D and trimming were established from the DNA sequence. The sample carries 140,000 to 150,000 clones, under 90% recorded once. The chain recombines TRBV10-3 with TRBJ2-2; TRBD2 agrees at 10 bases. The sample was peripheral blood. The TCR sequence derives from a human donor in a cohort sampled during active COVID-19. The CDR3 DNA is TGTGCCATCAGTGATCTAGCGGGAGCGACGATGTTTTTT. It codes for CAISDLAGATMFF.